The clone carrying this T cell receptor (beta chain) was seen at least ten times. J lost 5 bases, V lost 5 bases, and 5 bases had no gene match. The CDR3 consists of 12 residues. Germline assignment: CDR1 DFQATT and CDR2 SNEGSKA (reference sequence). The sample originates from a study of T cells of healthy individuals. TCRdb re-called the 5' RACE reads with MiXCR, one entry per CDR3 protein. The sample consists of 85,000 to 100,000 distinct CDR3 sequences, under 20% of them appearing once. The chain links TRBV20-1 to TRBJ2-5; TRBD1 aligns across 7 bases. This receptor was identified in a human donor in good health. DNA for the CDR3: TGCAGTGCTTACAGGGGCGGGGAGACCCAGTACTTC. It is translated as CSAYRGGETQYF.